This TCR beta chain is drawn from a study of post-analysis software for immune sequencing data. Study results and caveats: The F measure placed samples prepared in the same batch into strongly shared clusters. Elevated frequency relative to controls characterized roughly 5 TRBV segments in patients, TRBV5-6, TRBV5-1 and TRBV20-1 among them.

This clonotype has a handful of counts. Antigen specificity is unknown. CDR1 is ENHRY and CDR2 is SYGVKD in the germline V gene. CDR3 size: 14 residues. Trimming pared 0 bases from V and 4 bases from J, leaving 7 bases between. Incorporated into the TCR beta cDNA libraries were unique molecular identifiers, which served to reduce PCR and sequencing biases. T cells numbering about 0.85 to 10 million gave rise to some 520,000 cDNA molecules. TCRdb re-called the PCR reads through MiXCR, storing one row per CDR3 protein. The sample has roughly 430,000 distinct CDR3 sequences, approximately 42% seen once; the top ten hold around 8%.

The material sequenced was blood. V is TRBV10-3 and J is TRBJ1-5; D uncertain. The origin of this receptor is a girl aged 2-10 years with multiple sclerosis. CDR3 loop: CAISESLGNQPQHF. The CDR3 nucleotides are TGTGCCATCAGTGAGTCGCTCGGGAATCAGCCCCAGCATTTT.